The clone carrying this T cell receptor (beta chain) was counted only a few times. These data come from a study of T cells after yellow fever vaccination. TCRdb re-analysed the 5' RACE reads in MiXCR, keeping a single row per CDR3 protein. There are about 300,000 distinct CDR3 sequences in the sample; approximately 10% occur only once, and around 3.3% lies in the top ten. In germline, CDR1 is DFQATT, CDR2 SNEGSKA (reference sequence). V lost 3 bases and J 0 bases, leaving 11 bases between the germline ends. The length of the CDR3 is 14 residues. The material was CD4+ T cells sorted from PBMCs, obtained 5 days after the yellow fever booster vaccination. This receptor was identified in a man between 18 and 29 years old who received the YFV17D yellow fever vaccine. The J gene is TRBJ2-5, the V gene TRBV20-1; possible D gene TRBD2, 6 bases. The CDR3 sequence: CSASNAGYQETQYF. CDR3 in DNA: TGCAGTGCTAGTAATGCGGGGTACCAAGAGACCCAGTACTTC.